Shown below are 32 T cell receptor beta chains from a single sample sequenced in a study of blood T cell repertoires in COVID-19. TCRdb's table, derived via immunoSEQ multiplex PCR, lists solely in-frame clones and lacks some. This sample has 250,000 to 300,000 clones, with around 88% found just once. Material for sequencing was peripheral blood. The receptors were sampled from a man older than 75 with acute or convalescent COVID-19.

This chain links TRBV19 with TRBJ2-7, with 9 bases that match TRBD1. The CDR3 has 15 amino acids. V was pared by 0 bases and J by 2 bases, with 2 bases of the junction left unmatched. CDR1 LNHDA and CDR2 SQIVND come from the germline V gene (reference sequence). In DNA form, the CDR3 reads TGTGCCAGTAGTATAGAACAGGGGGCCACCTACGAGCAGTACTTC. Its protein is CASSIEQGATYEQYF.

The chain recombines TRBV6-5 with TRBJ1-2; 9 nucleotides align to TRBD1. This CDR3 is built from 14 residues. The V gene end was trimmed by 6 bases and the J gene end by 4 bases; junction bases not matched to a gene: 6. Germline CDR1 MNHEY, CDR2 SVGAGI. CDR3 DNA: TGTGCCAGCAGGGGACAGGGAAGCGTCTATGGCTACACCTTC. It specifies CASRGQGSVYGYTF.

The rearrangement joins TRBV7-2 to TRBJ2-5; 7 bases align to TRBD2. This CDR3 is 13 amino acids long. V shed 3 bases, J shed 5 bases, and the junction held 3 bases outside the gene matches. Germline values: CDR1 SGHTA, CDR2 FQGNSA. The CDR3 region has the DNA TGTGCCAGCAGCTTGGGAGGGTTGGAGACCCAGTACTTC. Protein: CASSLGGLETQYF.

J is TRBJ1-1 and V is TRBV28, with 8 bases aligning to TRBD1. CDR3 length: 14 amino acids. Germline V gene lookup returns CDR1 MDHEN and CDR2 SYDVKM. Unmatched junction bases numbered 18, after V lost 11 bases and J lost 10 bases. The CDR3 coding sequence is TGTGCCGCTCGTACCTCAGGGGGCGCGCGGGTAGCTTTCTTT. Translated, it gives CAARTSGGARVAFF.

This clone was observed once. The rearrangement joins TRBV2 to TRBJ2-3; 13 nucleotides line up with TRBD2. The CDR3 consists of 16 residues. Germline values: CDR1 SNHLY, CDR2 FYNNEI. V lost 5 bases and J lost 6; bases outside the gene matches: 8. In DNA form, the CDR3 reads TGTGCCAGCAGTATCGGACTAGCGGGAGTGGCGGATACGCAGTATTTT. Amino acids: CASSIGLAGVADTQYF.

The genes are TRBV28 and TRBJ2-3, with D maybe TRBD1 (6 bases). Germline V CDR1 and CDR2: MDHEN, SYDVKM. The germline V and J ends were trimmed by 6 bases and 1 base, with 20 bases remaining between them. CDR3 length: 17 residues. The CDR3 nucleotides are TGTGCCAGCAGCGGTATCGGGACACCTGGGGGCACAGATACGCAGTATTTT. Amino acid sequence: CASSGIGTPGGTDTQYF.

This sequence joins TRBV20-1 and TRBJ1-5; D uncertain. CDR1 and CDR2 (germline): DFQATT, SNEGSKA (reference sequence). Trimming took off 3 bases at V and 4 bases at J, with 16 bases between the two ends. This CDR3 is built from 15 residues. In DNA form, the CDR3 reads TGCAGTGCTAGTAACCCAGGTCTGTTTAATCAGCCCCAGCATTTT. Translation: CSASNPGLFNQPQHF.

The chain uses TRBV30 and TRBJ2-4; no reliable D call. Germline V lookup: CDR1 GTSNPN, CDR2 SVGIG (reference sequence). Trimming pared 3 bases from V and 0 bases from J, leaving 3 bases between. CDR3 length: 12 residues. CDR3 nucleotide sequence: TGTGCCTGGAGGGCAGCCAAAAACATTCAGTACTTC. Residues: CAWRAAKNIQYF.

V usage is TRBV2 and J usage is TRBJ1-2; 9 positions match TRBD1. V was clipped by 7 bases and J by 8 bases; unmatched bases: 17. The CDR3 runs to 16 residues. Germline V gene data show CDR1 as SNHLY and CDR2 as FYNNEI. CDR3 loop: CASKSRPGQGIEGYTF. The CDR3 coding sequence is TGTGCCAGCAAGAGCCGCCCCGGACAGGGGATTGAAGGCTACACCTTC.

This rearrangement joins TRBV7-6 to TRBJ1-2; 7 nucleotides line up with TRBD1. V gave up 0 bases and J gave up 6 bases; unmatched junction bases: 7. The CDR3 spans 15 residues. Germline-derived CDR1 and CDR2 are SGHVS and FNYEAQ. The CDR3 is CASSLAEGAKDGYTF. CDR3 in DNA: TGTGCCAGCAGCTTAGCCGAGGGGGCAAAGGATGGCTACACCTTC.

This chain uses TRBV27 with TRBJ2-5; tentatively, D is TRBD2 (5 bases). Germline V gives CDR1 MNHEY, CDR2 SMNVEV (reference sequence). Trimming removed 1 base at V and 0 bases at J, with 9 bases between. This CDR3 has 15 amino acids. CDR3 nucleotides: TGTGCCAGCAGTTTATTGTCGCGGGACCAAGAGACCCAGTACTTC. Translated, it gives CASSLLSRDQETQYF.

The rearrangement joins TRBV28 to TRBJ2-7, with D perhaps matching TRBD1 (6 bases). V was shortened by 5 bases and J by 2 bases, with 16 bases between the two germline ends. Germline CDR1 reads MDHEN; CDR2 reads SYDVKM. The length of the CDR3 is 15 residues. CDR3 coding DNA: TGTGCCAGCAGTCTGAAAGGACAGAGACCCTACGAGCAGTACTTC. Its translation: CASSLKGQRPYEQYF.

The genes are TRBV9 and TRBJ2-1, with D perhaps matching TRBD2 (6 bases). CDR1 is SGDLS, CDR2 YYNGEE, per germline. The V gene lost 3 bases and the J gene lost 0 bases, with 13 bases spanning the gap. This CDR3 region has 16 residues. The CDR3 is CASSGGLPSSYNEQFF. CDR3 nucleotides: TGTGCCAGCAGCGGCGGACTACCTAGCTCCTACAATGAGCAGTTCTTC.

V and J are TRBV6-2 or TRBV6-3 and TRBJ1-5, with a possible D match to TRBD1 (6 bases). CDR1 and CDR2 (germline): MNHEY, SVGEGT. This CDR3 comprises 16 residues. Trimming took 4 bases from V and 0 from J, leaving 13 bases between them. The CDR3 reads CASSSGTPYSNQPQHF. CDR3 in DNA: TGTGCCAGCAGTTCCGGGACACCTTATAGCAATCAGCCCCAGCATTTT.

This chain links TRBV29-1 with TRBJ2-3; D not certain. Trimming cost V 6 bases and J 3 bases, with 10 bases left between them. In germline, CDR1 is SQVTM, CDR2 ANQGSEA. The CDR3 covers 12 residues. The chain's CDR3 is CSVTLSTDTQYF. The CDR3 DNA is TGCAGCGTCACTCTCTCAACAGATACGCAGTATTTT.

This clone is a singleton in its sample. The chain couples TRBV18 to TRBJ1-2, with 10 positions matching TRBD1. CDR3 length equals 15 residues. Germline loops: CDR1 KGHSH, CDR2 LQKENI. Unmatched junction bases numbered 9, after V lost 3 bases and J lost 8 bases. The CDR3 protein is CASSPLGQGKEGYTF. CDR3 DNA sequence: TGTGCCAGCTCACCTTTGGGACAGGGGAAAGAGGGCTACACCTTC.

The chain couples TRBV27 to TRBJ1-3, with D perhaps TRBD1 (5 bases). The CDR3 runs to 13 residues. Germline CDR1 is MNHEY and CDR2 is SMNVEV (reference sequence). With 8 bases removed from V and 0 bases from J, the gap between germline ends came to 8 bases. CDR3 nucleotide sequence: TGTGCCAGCCGACAGTACTCTGGAAACACCATATATTTT. Translating it yields CASRQYSGNTIYF.

This chain joins TRBV5-1 and TRBJ2-1; D may be TRBD2 (5 bases). Trimming left V 2 bases short and J 9 bases short, with 15 bases between. This CDR3 is built from 14 residues. The germline V gene has CDR1 SGHRS and CDR2 YFSETQ. CDR3 sequence: CASSFGTEGGEQFF. The CDR3 DNA sequence: TGCGCCAGCAGCTTTGGTACAGAAGGAGGTGAGCAGTTCTTC.

The V call is TRBV24-1, the J call TRBJ2-2; D is possibly TRBD2 (7 bases). With 9 bases removed from V and 7 bases from J, the gap between germline ends came to 17 bases. Germline V gives CDR1 KGHDR, CDR2 SFDVKD. The CDR3 is 14 residues long. CDR3 nucleotide sequence: TGTGCCACCGCCGGGGGAGGGGACATCGGGGAGCTGTTTTTT. Its translation is CATAGGGDIGELFF.

The chain carries TRBV10-3 and TRBJ1-2; D remains ambiguous. The CDR3 totals 13 residues. Deletions cut 3 bases from V and 8 bases from J, with 13 bases between. The germline V gene has CDR1 ENHRY and CDR2 SYGVKD. The CDR3 is CAISERGSGGYTF. The CDR3 DNA follows: TGTGCCATCAGTGAACGCGGCTCCGGGGGCTACACCTTC.

V gene TRBV7-9 combines with J gene TRBJ2-7; D possibly corresponds to TRBD2 (6 bases). The germline V gene encodes CDR1 SEHNR and CDR2 FQNEAQ (reference sequence). There are 15 residues in the CDR3. With 1 base removed from V and 5 bases from J, the gap between germline ends came to 15 bases. The CDR3: CASSLDGRSDDEQYF. The CDR3 DNA sequence: TGTGCCAGCAGCTTAGATGGGAGGTCGGACGACGAGCAGTACTTC.

The chain is built from TRBV5-1 and TRBJ2-1; TRBD1 is a possible D gene (6 bases). The CDR3 is 16 amino acids. With 0 bases removed from V and 2 bases from J, the gap between germline ends came to 12 bases. Germline V gives CDR1 SGHRS, CDR2 YFSETQ. As DNA, the CDR3 is TGCGCCAGCAGCTTGGTTCCGGGGACAACCTACAATGAGCAGTTCTTC. Translating it yields CASSLVPGTTYNEQFF.

V gene TRBV11-2 combines with J gene TRBJ1-1, with D hard to call. Germline CDR1 and CDR2: SGHAT and FQNNGV. This CDR3 is built from 18 residues. V lost 5 bases and J lost 0, with 22 bases in between. CDR3 sequence reads: CASSPFPNGESMNTEAFF. CDR3 in DNA: TGTGCCAGCAGCCCCTTCCCTAATGGGGAGAGCATGAACACTGAAGCTTTCTTT.

The rearrangement links TRBV2 to TRBJ1-4, with TRBD1 as a possible D gene (6 bases). Deletions cut 5 bases from V and 13 bases from J, with 11 bases between. The length of the CDR3 is 11 residues. Germline assignment: CDR1 SNHLY and CDR2 FYNNEI. The CDR3 nucleotides are TGTGCCAGCAGTAACAGGGCTGGACTGTTTTTT. This translates into CASSNRAGLFF. The whole variable domain, remainder taken from reference TRBV2 and TRBJ1-4, is EPEVTQTPSHQVTQMGQEVILRCVPISNHLYFYWYRQILGQKVEFLVSFYNNEISEKSEIFDDQFSVERPDGSNFTLKIRSTKLEDSAMYFCASSNRAGLFFGSGTQLSVL.

The V and J genes are TRBV2 and TRBJ1-6; 9 nucleotides match TRBD1. The CDR3 runs to 14 residues. V shed 3 bases, J shed 10 bases, and the junction held 4 bases outside the gene matches. Germline CDR1 reads SNHLY; CDR2 reads FYNNEI. This CDR3 reads CASSETGGRSPLHF. CDR3 DNA sequence: TGTGCCAGCAGTGAGACAGGGGGAAGATCACCCCTCCACTTT.

This clone was detected only a few times. This rearrangement joins TRBV3-1 (or the pseudogene TRBV3-2) to TRBJ2-7; D gene uncertain. The V and J ends lost 3 bases and 1 base respectively, with 4 bases between them. CDR3 length: 12 amino acids. CDR1 LGHDT and CDR2 YNNKEL come from the germline V gene (reference sequence). The CDR3 loop reads CASSHNSYEQYF. CDR3 sequence (DNA): TGTGCCAGCAGCCATAATTCCTACGAGCAGTACTTC.

The CDR3 loop is CAIREADTGVGYTF. CDR3 DNA sequence: TGTGCCATCAGGGAGGCTGACACGGGAGTCGGCTACACCTTC. The chain employs TRBV10-3 and TRBJ1-2, with unresolved D. With 6 bases removed from V and 8 bases from J, the gap between germline ends came to 19 bases. Germline V gene data show CDR1 as ENHRY and CDR2 as SYGVKD. This CDR3 region has 14 residues.

The V and J genes are TRBV19 and TRBJ1-1; D perhaps matches TRBD1 (6 bases). CDR1 is LNHDA and CDR2 is SQIVND in the germline V gene (reference sequence). The V and J ends lost 5 bases and 3 bases respectively, with 10 bases between them. The CDR3 extends over 13 amino acids. The CDR3 is CASSQGFDTEAFF. CDR3 sequence (DNA): TGTGCCAGTAGTCAGGGGTTTGACACTGAAGCTTTCTTT.

CDR3 region: CASARSGSDNEQFF. CDR3 sequence (DNA): TGTGCTAGTGCCCGAAGCGGGAGCGATAATGAGCAGTTCTTC. V is TRBV12-5 and J is TRBJ2-1, with 8 bases identical to TRBD2. The CDR3 consists of 14 residues. V lost 7 bases to trimming and J lost 7 bases; unmatched junction nucleotides: 9. CDR1 LGHNT and CDR2 FRNRAP come from the germline V gene.

This chain joins TRBV5-6 and TRBJ1-1, with D maybe TRBD1 (5 bases). Trimming pared 0 bases from V and 5 bases from J, leaving 8 bases between. The germline CDR1 and CDR2 sequences are SGHDT and YYEEEE. The CDR3 is 13 amino acids. The CDR3 coding sequence is TGTGCCAGCAGCTTGGGTTCAGGGACTGAAGCTTTCTTT. As protein: CASSLGSGTEAFF.

Regarding this clone: Other DNA sequences within the sample encode an identical CDR3. The chain combines TRBV5-1 with TRBJ1-1; no definite D call. Looked up from germline, CDR1 is SGHRS and CDR2 is YFSETQ. With 1 base removed from V and 4 bases from J, the gap between germline ends came to 11 bases. This CDR3 is built from 14 residues. The CDR3: CASSLNGGGTEAFF. CDR3 DNA sequence: TGCGCCAGCAGCTTGAACGGCGGAGGCACTGAAGCTTTCTTT.

This sequence joins TRBV6-6 and TRBJ1-1, with 9 bases lining up with TRBD1. This CDR3 spans 15 amino acids. CDR1 and CDR2 from the germline V gene are MNHNY and SVGAGI (reference sequence). J gave up 4 bases and V 2 bases, and 5 bases lay outside the gene matches. The CDR3: CASSYTTGGGTEAFF. The CDR3 DNA is TGTGCCAGCAGTTACACGACAGGGGGTGGCACTGAAGCTTTCTTT.